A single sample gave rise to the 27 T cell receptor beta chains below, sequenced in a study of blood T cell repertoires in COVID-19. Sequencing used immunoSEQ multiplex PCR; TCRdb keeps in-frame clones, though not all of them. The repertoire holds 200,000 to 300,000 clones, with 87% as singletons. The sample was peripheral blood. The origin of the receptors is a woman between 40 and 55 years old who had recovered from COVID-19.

The CDR3 reads CASSLEYMAGPGYTF. The CDR3 region has the DNA TGTGCCAGCAGCTTAGAATATATGGCAGGCCCCGGCTACACCTTC. The chain couples TRBV7-2 to TRBJ1-2; D is ambiguous. The CDR3 runs 15 residues. V was trimmed by 1 base and J by 8 bases, leaving 17 bases between them. CDR1 and CDR2 from the germline V gene are SGHTA and FQGNSA.

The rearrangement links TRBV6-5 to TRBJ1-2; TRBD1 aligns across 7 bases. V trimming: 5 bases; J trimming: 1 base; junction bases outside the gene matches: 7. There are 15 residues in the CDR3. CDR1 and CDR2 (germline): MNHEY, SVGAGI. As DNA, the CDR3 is TGTGCCAGCAGTCCATCGGGACAGCTTAACTATGGCTACACCTTC. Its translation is CASSPSGQLNYGYTF.

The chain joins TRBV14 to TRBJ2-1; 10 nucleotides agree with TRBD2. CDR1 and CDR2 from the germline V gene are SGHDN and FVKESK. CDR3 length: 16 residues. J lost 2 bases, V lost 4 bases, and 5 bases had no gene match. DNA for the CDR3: TGTGCCAGCAGCCCCCTAGCGGGGGTCGCCTACAATGAGCAGTTCTTC. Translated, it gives CASSPLAGVAYNEQFF.

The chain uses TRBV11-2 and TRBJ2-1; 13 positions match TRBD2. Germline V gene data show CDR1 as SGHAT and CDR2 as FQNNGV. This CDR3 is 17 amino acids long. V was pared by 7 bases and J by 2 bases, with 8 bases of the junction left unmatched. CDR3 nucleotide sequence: TGTGCCAGCACCCCTGGGACTAGCGGGGCCCCCTACAATGAGCAGTTCTTC. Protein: CASTPGTSGAPYNEQFF.

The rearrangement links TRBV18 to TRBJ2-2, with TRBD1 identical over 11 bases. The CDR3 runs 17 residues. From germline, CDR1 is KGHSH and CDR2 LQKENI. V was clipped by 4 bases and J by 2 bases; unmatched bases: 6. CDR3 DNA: TGTGCCAGCTCACTTGGGACAGGGGGACCCAACACCGGGGAGCTGTTTTTT. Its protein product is CASSLGTGGPNTGELFF.

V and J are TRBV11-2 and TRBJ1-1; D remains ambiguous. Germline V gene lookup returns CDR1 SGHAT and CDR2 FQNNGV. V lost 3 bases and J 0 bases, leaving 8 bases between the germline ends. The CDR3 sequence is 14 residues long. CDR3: CASSLEYLNTEAFF. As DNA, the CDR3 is TGTGCCAGCAGCTTGGAGTACCTGAACACTGAAGCTTTCTTT.

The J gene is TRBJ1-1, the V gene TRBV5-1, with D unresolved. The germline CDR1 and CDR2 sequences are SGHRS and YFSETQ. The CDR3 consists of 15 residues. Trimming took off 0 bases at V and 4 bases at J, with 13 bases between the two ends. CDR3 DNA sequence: TGCGCCAGCAGCTTGGCTGTTGTCTCCGGCACTGAAGCTTTCTTT. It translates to CASSLAVVSGTEAFF.

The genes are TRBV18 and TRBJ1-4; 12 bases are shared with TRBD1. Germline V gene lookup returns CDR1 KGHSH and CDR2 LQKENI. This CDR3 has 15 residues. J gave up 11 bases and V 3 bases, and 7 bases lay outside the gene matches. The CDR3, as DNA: TGTGCCAGCTCACCCTTAGGGACAGGGGGCGGCAAACTGTTTTTT. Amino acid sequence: CASSPLGTGGGKLFF.

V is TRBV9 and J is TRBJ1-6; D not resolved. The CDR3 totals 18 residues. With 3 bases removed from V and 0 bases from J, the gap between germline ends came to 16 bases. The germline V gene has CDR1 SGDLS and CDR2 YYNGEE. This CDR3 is CASSASAGLSSYNSPLHF. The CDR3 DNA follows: TGTGCCAGCAGCGCATCAGCAGGTTTAAGCTCCTATAATTCACCCCTCCACTTT.

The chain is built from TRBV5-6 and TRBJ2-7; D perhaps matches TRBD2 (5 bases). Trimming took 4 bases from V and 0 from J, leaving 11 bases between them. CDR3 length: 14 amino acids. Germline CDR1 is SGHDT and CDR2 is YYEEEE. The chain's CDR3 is CASSTRSRSYEQYF. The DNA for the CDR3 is TGTGCCAGCAGCACTAGAAGTCGCTCCTACGAGCAGTACTTC.

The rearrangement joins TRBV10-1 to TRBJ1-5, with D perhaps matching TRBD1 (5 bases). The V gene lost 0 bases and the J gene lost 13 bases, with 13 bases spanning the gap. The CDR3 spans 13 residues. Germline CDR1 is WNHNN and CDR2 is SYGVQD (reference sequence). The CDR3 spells CASSESRTREQHF. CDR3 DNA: TGCGCCAGCAGTGAGTCGAGGACCAGGGAACAGCATTTT.

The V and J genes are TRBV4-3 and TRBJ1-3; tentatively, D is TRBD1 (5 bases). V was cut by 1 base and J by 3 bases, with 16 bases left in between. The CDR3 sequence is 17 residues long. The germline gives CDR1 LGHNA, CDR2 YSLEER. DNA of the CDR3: TGCGCCAGCAGCCAAGGCTCGGGGGGAGGATTTGGAAACACCATATATTTT. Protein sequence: CASSQGSGGGFGNTIYF.

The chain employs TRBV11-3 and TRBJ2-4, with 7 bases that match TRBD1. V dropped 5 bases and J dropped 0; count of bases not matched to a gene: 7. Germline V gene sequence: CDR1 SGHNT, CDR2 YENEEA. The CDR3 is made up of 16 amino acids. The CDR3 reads CASSPGQALAKNIQYF. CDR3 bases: TGTGCCAGCAGCCCCGGACAGGCCTTAGCCAAAAACATTCAGTACTTC.

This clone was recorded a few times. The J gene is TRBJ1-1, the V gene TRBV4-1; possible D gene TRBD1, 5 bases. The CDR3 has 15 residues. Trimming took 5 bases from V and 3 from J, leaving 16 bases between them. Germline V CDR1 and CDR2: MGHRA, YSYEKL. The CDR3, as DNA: TGCGCCAGCAGCACCGAGCCAGGGAGGTACACTGAAGCTTTCTTT. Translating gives CASSTEPGRYTEAFF.

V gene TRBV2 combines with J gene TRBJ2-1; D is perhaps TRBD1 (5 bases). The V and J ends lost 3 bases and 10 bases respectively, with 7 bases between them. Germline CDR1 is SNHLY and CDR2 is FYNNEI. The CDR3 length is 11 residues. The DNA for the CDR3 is TGTGCCAGCAGTGATCAGGGAGAGCAGTTCTTC. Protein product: CASSDQGEQFF.

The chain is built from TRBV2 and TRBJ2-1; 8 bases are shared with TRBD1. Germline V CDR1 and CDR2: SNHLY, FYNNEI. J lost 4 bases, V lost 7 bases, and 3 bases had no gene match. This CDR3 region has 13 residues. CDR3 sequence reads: CASKQGAYNEQFF. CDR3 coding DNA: TGTGCCAGCAAGCAGGGGGCTTACAATGAGCAGTTCTTC.

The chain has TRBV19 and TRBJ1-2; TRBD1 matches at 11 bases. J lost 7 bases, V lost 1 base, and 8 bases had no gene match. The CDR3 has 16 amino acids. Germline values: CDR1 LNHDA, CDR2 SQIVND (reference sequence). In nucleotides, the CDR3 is TGTGCCAGTAGTATAGTCCGGACAGGGGGCTTTGGTGGCTACACCTTC. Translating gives CASSIVRTGGFGGYTF.

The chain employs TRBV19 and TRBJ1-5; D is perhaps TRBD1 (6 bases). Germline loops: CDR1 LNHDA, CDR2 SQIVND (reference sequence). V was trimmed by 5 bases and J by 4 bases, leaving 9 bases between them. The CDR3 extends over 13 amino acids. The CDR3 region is CASSVQGNQPQHF. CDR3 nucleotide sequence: TGTGCCAGTAGTGTCCAGGGGAATCAGCCCCAGCATTTT.

This CDR3 is CASRRQGLTNQPQHF. The CDR3 nucleotides are TGTGCCAGCAGAAGGCAGGGGTTGACCAATCAGCCCCAGCATTTT. This chain uses TRBV2 with TRBJ1-5, with D possibly TRBD1 on 6 matching bases. CDR3 length: 15 amino acids. V was cut by 6 bases and J by 3 bases, with 15 bases left in between. CDR1 SNHLY and CDR2 FYNNEI come from the germline V gene. Based on the CDR3 plus reference TRBV2 and TRBJ1-5, the full variable domain is EPEVTQTPSHQVTQMGQEVILRCVPISNHLYFYWYRQILGQKVEFLVSFYNNEISEKSEIFDDQFSVERPDGSNFTLKIRSTKLEDSAMYFCASRRQGLTNQPQHFGDGTRLSIL.

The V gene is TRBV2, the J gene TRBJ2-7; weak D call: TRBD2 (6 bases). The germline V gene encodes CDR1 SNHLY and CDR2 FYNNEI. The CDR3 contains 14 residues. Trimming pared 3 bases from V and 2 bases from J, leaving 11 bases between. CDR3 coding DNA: TGTGCCAGCAGTGAGCTCGGGGGAGCCTACGAGCAGTACTTC. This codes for CASSELGGAYEQYF.

The CDR3 region has the DNA TGCGCCAGCAGCTTGGGTGGACTAGCGGGTCAAGAGACCCAGTACTTC. Its translation: CASSLGGLAGQETQYF. The rearrangement links TRBV5-1 to TRBJ2-5; 11 nucleotides match TRBD2. From germline, CDR1 is SGHRS and CDR2 YFSETQ. V was pared by 0 bases and J by 2 bases, with 3 bases of the junction left unmatched. The length of the CDR3 is 16 residues.

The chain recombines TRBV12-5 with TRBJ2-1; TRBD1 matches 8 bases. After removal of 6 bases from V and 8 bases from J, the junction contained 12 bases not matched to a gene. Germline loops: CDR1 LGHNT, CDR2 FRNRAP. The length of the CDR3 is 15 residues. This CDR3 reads CASGSGQVESDEQFF. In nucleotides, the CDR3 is TGTGCTAGTGGATCGGGACAGGTGGAGTCAGATGAGCAGTTCTTC.

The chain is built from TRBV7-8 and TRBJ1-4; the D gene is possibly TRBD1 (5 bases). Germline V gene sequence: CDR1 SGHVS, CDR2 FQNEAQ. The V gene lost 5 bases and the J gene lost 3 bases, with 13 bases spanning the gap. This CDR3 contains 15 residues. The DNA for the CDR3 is TGTGCCAGCAGCCAGGGAAGACAGCCTAATGAAAAACTGTTTTTT. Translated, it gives CASSQGRQPNEKLFF.

CDR3 amino acids: CASSISGGVYEQYF. Written as DNA, the CDR3 is TGTGCCAGTAGTATCAGCGGCGGAGTCTACGAGCAGTACTTC. V usage is TRBV19 and J usage is TRBJ2-7, with D perhaps TRBD2 (5 bases). The CDR3 runs 14 residues. V was pared by 3 bases and J by 3 bases, with 12 bases between. The germline V gene encodes CDR1 LNHDA and CDR2 SQIVND (reference sequence).

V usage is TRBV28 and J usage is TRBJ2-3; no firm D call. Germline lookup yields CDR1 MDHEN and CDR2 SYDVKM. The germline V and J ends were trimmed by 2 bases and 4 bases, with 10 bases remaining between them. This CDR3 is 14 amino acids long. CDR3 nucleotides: TGTGCCAGCAGTTTAAGGTTTCGGGCAGATACGCAGTATTTT. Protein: CASSLRFRADTQYF.

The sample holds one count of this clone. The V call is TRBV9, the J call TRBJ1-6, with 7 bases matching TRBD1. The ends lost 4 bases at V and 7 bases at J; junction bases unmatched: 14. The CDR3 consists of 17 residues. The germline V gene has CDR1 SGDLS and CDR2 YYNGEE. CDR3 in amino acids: CASSRRKKTGNNSPLHF. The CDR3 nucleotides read TGTGCCAGCAGCCGTAGAAAGAAGACAGGGAACAATTCACCCCTCCACTTT.

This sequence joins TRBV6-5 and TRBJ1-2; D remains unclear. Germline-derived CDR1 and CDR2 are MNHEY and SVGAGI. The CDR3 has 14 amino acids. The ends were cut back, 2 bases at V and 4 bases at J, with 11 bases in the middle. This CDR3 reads CASSYIEGSYGYTF. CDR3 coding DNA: TGTGCCAGCAGTTACATTGAGGGCTCCTATGGCTACACCTTC.